These 32 T cell receptor beta chains share one sample of origin, sequenced in a study of cytomegalovirus exposure and HLA in healthy donors. PCR used 60 Vbeta primers and 13 Jbeta primers. Data came from immunoSEQ multiplex PCR; TCRdb stores just in-frame clones and leaves some out. The table lists roughly 170,000 clones, 70% to 90% of them singletons. The sequenced sample was PBMCs. The origin of the receptors is a woman aged 18-29 years in good health and CMV-seronegative.

The table lists this clone with a few counts. The chain links TRBV27 to TRBJ2-7; 10 nucleotides align to TRBD2. Unmatched junction bases numbered 8, after V lost 6 bases and J lost 3 bases. Germline CDR1 and CDR2: MNHEY and SMNVEV (reference sequence). There are 15 residues in the CDR3. This CDR3 is CASRRGASGSYEQYF. The CDR3 DNA follows: TGTGCCAGCAGACGGGGGGCTAGCGGGAGCTACGAGCAGTACTTC.

The chain joins TRBV5-3 to TRBJ1-5, with a tentative D call TRBD1 (6 bases). TRBV5-3 qualifies as an ORF whose function is uncertain. V was shortened by 4 bases and J by 3 bases, with 14 bases between the two germline ends. This CDR3 is built from 15 residues. This chain's CDR3 is CARSNCGGFNQPQHF. The DNA of the CDR3 is TGTGCCAGAAGCAACTGCGGGGGCTTCAATCAGCCCCAGCATTTT.

This chain connects TRBV6-5 to TRBJ2-1; 9 bases are shared with TRBD1. CDR3 length equals 13 residues. The V and J ends lost 7 bases and 6 bases, in that order; junction bases with no gene match: 4. CDR1 and CDR2 from the germline V gene are MNHEY and SVGAGI. As DNA, the CDR3 is TGTGCCAGCATCGTGGACAGGGGCAATGAGCAGTTCTTC. It yields the protein CASIVDRGNEQFF.

V is TRBV6-1 and J is TRBJ2-7; TRBD2 matches 8 bases. The V gene's germline CDR1 is MNHNS and CDR2 SASEGT. This CDR3 has 14 residues. J was trimmed by 0 bases and V by 3 bases; bases with no gene match: 1. The CDR3 spells CASSETSVSYEQYF. The CDR3 DNA sequence: TGTGCCAGCAGTGAGACTAGCGTCTCCTACGAGCAGTACTTC.

V is TRBV28 and J is TRBJ1-6; D is possibly TRBD1 (6 bases). The V end was cut by 8 bases, the J end by 10 bases, with 18 bases between. CDR3 length: 14 residues. Per germline, CDR1 MDHEN and CDR2 SYDVKM. The CDR3 region has the DNA TGTGCCAGCGACGGGGGGCGGGGGAACTCACCCCTCCACTTT. Translation gives CASDGGRGNSPLHF.

This clone has a count of ten or more. The chain uses TRBV4-3 and TRBJ2-1; D is possibly TRBD1 (5 bases). Trimming took off 0 bases at V and 6 bases at J, with 12 bases between the two ends. The CDR3 spans 15 residues. Looked up from germline, CDR1 is LGHNA and CDR2 is YSLEER. CDR3 DNA sequence: TGCGCCAGCAGCCAAGATGGTACAGGCGGCAATGAGCAGTTCTTC. It encodes CASSQDGTGGNEQFF.

The rearrangement links TRBV19 to TRBJ2-2; D possibly corresponds to TRBD1 (6 bases). The CDR3 covers 15 residues. The V and J ends lost 5 bases and 4 bases respectively, with 14 bases between them. In germline, CDR1 is LNHDA, CDR2 SQIVND (reference sequence). This chain's CDR3 is CASSPISGATGELFF. CDR3 bases: TGTGCCAGTAGTCCTATCTCAGGGGCCACCGGGGAGCTGTTTTTT.

The CDR3 here is CASSLGGLAGGTGELFF. DNA of the CDR3: TGTGCCAGCAGCTTGGGAGGTCTAGCGGGAGGAACCGGGGAGCTGTTTTTT. V usage is TRBV5-4 and J usage is TRBJ2-2; 11 bases agree with TRBD2. Germline V gene lookup returns CDR1 SGHNT and CDR2 YYREEE (reference sequence). This CDR3 is 17 amino acids long. The V segment lost 0 bases and the J segment 5 bases; nucleotides outside the gene matches: 6.

V gene TRBV11-2 combines with J gene TRBJ2-5; a possible D gene is TRBD2 (6 bases). Trimming cost V 5 bases and J 1 base, with 14 bases left between them. The CDR3 loop spans 15 amino acids. In germline, CDR1 is SGHAT, CDR2 FQNNGV. The CDR3 here is CASSPILGGQETQYF. The CDR3 nucleotides read TGTGCCAGCAGCCCTATCCTCGGGGGCCAAGAGACCCAGTACTTC. Looking up the rest from reference TRBV11-2 and TRBJ2-5 gives the full variable domain: EAGVAQSPRYKIIEKRQSVAFWCNPISGHATLYWYQQILGQGPKLLIQFQNNGVVDDSQLPKDRFSAERLKGVDSTLKIQPAKLEDSAVYLCASSPILGGQETQYFGPGTRLLVL.

This rearrangement joins TRBV10-3 to TRBJ1-1; the D is unclear. The CDR3 length is 14 residues. Germline V gene lookup returns CDR1 ENHRY and CDR2 SYGVKD. The V gene lost 6 bases and the J gene lost 5 bases, with 16 bases spanning the gap. CDR3 amino acids: CAIRGGELETEAFF. The CDR3 region has the DNA TGTGCCATCAGGGGCGGGGAACTGGAGACTGAAGCTTTCTTT.

This chain joins TRBV5-4 and TRBJ2-5, with 14 nucleotides matching TRBD2. From germline, CDR1 is SGHNT and CDR2 YYREEE (reference sequence). The CDR3 runs to 17 residues. V gave up 4 bases and J gave up 7 bases; unmatched junction bases: 12. The CDR3, as DNA: TGTGCCAGCAGCCCTGGACTAGCGGGAGGCCCGGGGACGACCCAGTACTTC. This encodes CASSPGLAGGPGTTQYF.

This clone was seen once. DNA for the CDR3: TGTGCCAGCAGTCAAAGAGCGGGAGGGTCCTACAATGAGCAGTTCTTC. This codes for CASSQRAGGSYNEQFF. This chain links TRBV11-3 with TRBJ2-1; 10 positions match TRBD2. Losses at the gene ends were 6 bases for V and 1 base for J; bases not matched to a gene: 6. The CDR3 totals 16 residues. Germline CDR1 is SGHNT and CDR2 is YENEEA.

This chain connects TRBV27 to TRBJ2-7; 7 positions agree with TRBD2. J lost 10 bases, V lost 2 bases, and 8 bases had no gene match. The CDR3 runs to 13 residues. The V gene's germline CDR1 is MNHEY and CDR2 SMNVEV (reference sequence). The CDR3 here is CASSLAGDRGQYF. CDR3 DNA sequence: TGTGCCAGCAGTTTAGCGGGAGACCGTGGTCAGTACTTC.

The gene calls are TRBV18 and TRBJ2-7; 12 nucleotides line up with TRBD2. The CDR3 runs to 17 residues. V lost 1 base to trimming and J lost 7 bases; unmatched junction nucleotides: 11. Germline V gene lookup returns CDR1 KGHSH and CDR2 LQKENI. The CDR3 DNA reads TGTGCCAGCTCACCACGGGCGACTAGCGGGAGTTTTGGGGAGCAGTACTTC. Its translation is CASSPRATSGSFGEQYF.

The V gene is TRBV29-1, the J gene TRBJ2-2; 10 nucleotides align to TRBD2. The trim removed 4 bases at V and 4 bases at J, leaving 3 bases unmatched. This CDR3 comprises 14 residues. In germline, CDR1 is SQVTM, CDR2 ANQGSEA. The CDR3 protein is CSVAPSGGTGELFF. The CDR3 nucleotides read TGCAGCGTTGCCCCTAGCGGGGGCACCGGGGAGCTGTTTTTT.

This clone was counted a few times. The chain uses TRBV19 and TRBJ1-5; 9 bases align to TRBD1. CDR3 length equals 15 residues. The germline CDR1 and CDR2 sequences are LNHDA and SQIVND (reference sequence). J gave up 6 bases and V 6 bases, and 9 bases lay outside the gene matches. The CDR3 coding sequence is TGTGCCAGTAGGCCACAGGGGGCTATGGGTCAGCCCCAGCATTTT. Translating it yields CASRPQGAMGQPQHF.

This chain connects TRBV7-8 to TRBJ2-7; the D gene is possibly TRBD2 (6 bases). This CDR3 has 16 amino acids. V was trimmed by 2 bases and J by 5 bases, leaving 19 bases between them. CDR1 is SGHVS and CDR2 is FQNEAQ in the germline V gene. Here the CDR3 reads CASSLNSPTGVDEQYF. CDR3 sequence (DNA): TGTGCCAGCAGCTTAAATTCGCCCACGGGGGTGGACGAGCAGTACTTC. Full variable domain (rest looked up from reference TRBV7-8 and TRBJ2-7): GAGVSQSPRYKVAKRGQDVALRCDPISGHVSLFWYQQALGQGPEFLTYFQNEAQLDKSGLPSDRFFAERPEGSVSTLKIQRTQQEDSAVYLCASSLNSPTGVDEQYFGPGTRLTVT.

The J gene is TRBJ2-7, the V gene TRBV6-1; the match to TRBD2 covers 7 bases. From germline, CDR1 is MNHNS and CDR2 SASEGT. Trimming took 5 bases from V and 3 from J; bases not matched to a gene: 7. The CDR3 length is 14 residues. CDR3 sequence reads: CASSPQAGRYEQYF. For the CDR3, the DNA is TGTGCCAGCAGTCCCCAAGCGGGACGCTACGAGCAGTACTTC.

J is TRBJ2-4 and V is TRBV5-1; 12 bases line up with TRBD2. The germline V gene encodes CDR1 SGHRS and CDR2 YFSETQ. The CDR3 is made up of 18 amino acids. After removal of 0 bases from V and 5 bases from J, the junction contained 9 bases not matched to a gene. Written as DNA, the CDR3 is TGCGCCAGCAGCTTGGCTAGCGGACTAGCGGGATTAGAAAACATTCAGTACTTC. It codes for CASSLASGLAGLENIQYF.

The J gene is TRBJ2-7, the V gene TRBV7-8, with 8 bases that match TRBD2. With 5 bases clipped from V and 0 bases from J, the junction kept 6 bases outside the gene matches. Germline V lookup: CDR1 SGHVS, CDR2 FQNEAQ. This CDR3 contains 15 residues. CDR3: CASSHGLASSYEQYF. DNA for the CDR3: TGTGCCAGCAGCCATGGACTAGCCAGCTCCTACGAGCAGTACTTC.

This sequence joins TRBV10-2 and TRBJ2-1, with 8 positions matching TRBD1. Germline V CDR1 and CDR2: WSHSY, SAAADI. Losses at the gene ends were 8 bases for V and 6 bases for J; bases not matched to a gene: 9. This CDR3 comprises 14 residues. The CDR3 DNA reads as TGCGCCAGCCTGCAGGGGGCGTCGGTCAATGAGCAGTTCTTC. Its protein product is CASLQGASVNEQFF.

The chain links TRBV5-1 to TRBJ2-3; D unclear. CDR3 length: 13 residues. The ends were cut back, 1 base at V and 0 bases at J, with 3 bases in the middle. Germline assignment: CDR1 SGHRS and CDR2 YFSETQ. CDR3 sequence: CASSLPSTDTQYF. The CDR3 DNA reads as TGCGCCAGCAGCTTGCCAAGCACAGATACGCAGTATTTT.

The rearrangement uses TRBV23-1 and TRBJ2-2; 7 bases map to TRBD1. TRBV23-1 is identified as an open reading frame with a role that is uncertain. The length of the CDR3 is 18 residues. Unmatched junction bases numbered 10, after V lost 3 bases and J lost 0 bases. The CDR3 loop is CASSHHVGGRPNTGELFF. As DNA, the CDR3 is TGCGCCAGCAGTCATCACGTAGGGGGCAGACCGAACACCGGGGAGCTGTTTTTT.

This clone was found a few times. This chain joins TRBV6-5 and TRBJ1-1; the D is unclear. Trimming took 5 bases from V and 7 from J, leaving 11 bases between them. This CDR3 has 12 residues. Per the germline V gene, CDR1 is MNHEY and CDR2 is SVGAGI. CDR3 sequence reads: CASSRQSGEAFF. Written as DNA, the CDR3 is TGTGCCAGCAGTCGGCAGAGCGGTGAAGCTTTCTTT.

The V gene is TRBV28, the J gene TRBJ1-5; D is uncertain. The V end was cut by 3 bases, the J end by 7 bases, with 16 bases between. This CDR3 has 15 amino acids. CDR1 and CDR2 (germline): MDHEN, SYDVKM. The CDR3 DNA is TGTGCCAGCAGTTTCCTCGCGGGCGGGGAGCAGCCCCAGCATTTT. Its translation: CASSFLAGGEQPQHF.

This CDR3 is CASIDRAKNIQYF. The CDR3 DNA follows: TGTGCCAGCATTGACAGGGCCAAAAACATTCAGTACTTC. The chain uses TRBV28 and TRBJ2-4; D possibly corresponds to TRBD1 (6 bases). This CDR3 is built from 13 residues. V shed 7 bases and J shed 1 base, with 8 bases lying between them. The germline V gene encodes CDR1 MDHEN and CDR2 SYDVKM.

This chain connects TRBV11-2 to TRBJ2-2; 7 bases are a match to TRBD1. This CDR3 region has 14 residues. Germline V gene sequence: CDR1 SGHAT, CDR2 FQNNGV. V dropped 3 bases and J dropped 3; count of bases not matched to a gene: 1. DNA for the CDR3: TGTGCCAGCAGCTTGGGGACAGACACCGGGGAGCTGTTTTTT. Protein product: CASSLGTDTGELFF.

This clone was observed once. CDR3 sequence: CASSVIDRDGGYTF. In nucleotides, the CDR3 is TGTGCCAGCAGCGTAATCGACAGGGATGGCGGCTACACCTTC. The chain couples TRBV9 to TRBJ1-2; 7 bases agree with TRBD1. The CDR3 totals 14 residues. V was pared by 1 base and J by 8 bases, with 8 bases of the junction left unmatched. Germline V gene data show CDR1 as SGDLS and CDR2 as YYNGEE.

The chain joins TRBV11-2 to TRBJ1-5; D gene uncertain. The CDR3 spans 15 residues. The germline V gene has CDR1 SGHAT and CDR2 FQNNGV. Deletions cut 1 base from V and 2 bases from J, with 9 bases between. The CDR3 DNA follows: TGTGCCAGCAGCTTAGGCGGGGAAGGCAATCAGCCCCAGCATTTT. It encodes CASSLGGEGNQPQHF.

The chain combines TRBV2 with TRBJ2-1; maybe TRBD2 (6 bases). The CDR3 is 15 residues long. V gave up 1 base and J gave up 6 bases, with 13 bases separating them. The V gene's germline CDR1 is SNHLY and CDR2 FYNNEI. Here the CDR3 reads CASSEVEGTCNEQFF. CDR3 DNA sequence: TGTGCCAGCAGTGAAGTGGAGGGGACCTGCAATGAGCAGTTCTTC.

This sequence joins TRBV28 and TRBJ2-1; possibly TRBD2 for D (6 bases). Trimming stripped 4 bases from V and 4 bases from J, with 11 bases between. From germline, CDR1 is MDHEN and CDR2 SYDVKM. This CDR3 comprises 14 residues. The CDR3 region has the DNA TGTGCCAGCAGTTCTAGGCGGGGATACAATGAGCAGTTCTTC. This codes for CASSSRRGYNEQFF.

The chain recombines TRBV25-1 with TRBJ2-1; 10 nucleotides agree with TRBD1. Germline CDR1 is MGHDK and CDR2 is SYGVNS. V lost 6 bases, J lost 9 bases, and 2 bases stayed unmatched. This CDR3 has 12 residues. CDR3 DNA: TGTGCCAGCAGGACAGGGGGCTTTGAGCAGTTCTTC. It codes for CASRTGGFEQFF.